A single T cell receptor (beta chain) is shown here with its context. It lacks a known antigen. No per-base quality is available; no much larger clone lies one base away. The V end loses 0 bases and the J end loses 7 bases, and a stretch of 12 bases separates them. Including the terminal cysteine and phenylalanine, the CDR3 comprises 15 residues. The CDR3 DNA has 45 bases and is translated from base 1. Looking up the germline V gene yields CDR1 KGHSH and CDR2 LQKENI. TCRbeta CDR3 regions were amplified from genomic DNA by means of the immunoSEQ Assay, a bias-controlled multiplex PCR. The authors' analysis ran thus. Within the assay, amplification of reference gene primers was used to estimate how many nucleated cells each sample contained. To quantify the absolute abundance of each unique TCRbeta CDR3 rearrangement, sequence reads were collapsed and filtered. Productive Simpson clonality was computed per sample as the square root of Simpson's diversity index over productive rearrangements. The source is immuneACCESS, and TCRdb retained only in-frame sequences with V and J called. Part of the clones is not carried over; for the studies checked, unresolved V genes explain less than half of this, and the remainder is unexplained. The V and J calls and the clone size are those of that table, but D and trimming were determined from the DNA. Here the sample has a few hundred thousand clones; around 83% occur a single time. Jointly, the top ten make up about 1.2% of the sample.

The collaborating institutions used their own protocols to collect whole blood in K2EDTA tubes. For TCRbeta analysis, collaborators shipped samples as frozen whole blood, isolated PBMCs, or DNA extracted from either of those sample types. The source of the sample is a study of blood T cell repertoires in COVID-19 (dated by TCRdb to 2018 to 2020). Background on the whole study: The collaborator samples originated in the United States, Italy and Spain and spanned the acute and convalescent phases of COVID-19. HLA class I and class II types, where available, came from metadata supplied by the sample provider rather than from assay-based typing. The repertoires were made available in a free public database intended to serve as a resource for research on the immune response to SARS-CoV-2. The samples were drawn from the first 160 participants of the ongoing ImmuneRACE study and from 1,254 subjects provided by 6 global collaborators. Deeply sampled blood TCRbeta repertoires from subjects exposed to, actively infected with, or recovered from COVID-19 were included in the dataset. The material from the prospective study consisted of cDNA or gDNA derived from T cells, B-cell-depleted T cells, or PBMCs. The sample metadata nearly always contained a de-identified subject ID, COVID-19 status, age in years and sex. What the authors observed across the whole study: Clinical and demographic metadata were provided uncurated, with the amount varying by source and participant.

The source material was peripheral blood. The origin of this receptor is a woman in her 50s with acute or convalescent COVID-19. Recombination linked TRBV18 to TRBJ1-4; the D gene cannot be named for sure. The DNA sequence is given as TGTGCCAGCTCACCACCCTCGGACTCCCTTGAAAAACTGTTTTTT. It is translated as CASSPPSDSLEKLFF.